Presented here are 2 T cell receptor beta chains from one specimen sequenced in a study of CD8+ T cells in alopecia areata. cDNA prepared by RNA extraction and subsequent reverse transcription served as the template for sequencing. Measured with immunoSEQ multiplex PCR; TCRdb has only the in-frame clones, and not every one. The sample yields some 110,000 clones, 55% to 70% seen once. The specimen was CD4+ T cells sorted from blood. These receptors were taken from a human donor in good health.

The V call is TRBV30, the J call TRBJ2-3; 10 bases line up with TRBD2. The CDR3 runs 13 residues. Trimming at V came to 7 bases and at J to 9 bases, leaving 10 bases not matched to a gene. CDR1 GTSNPN and CDR2 SVGIG come from the germline V gene (reference sequence). The CDR3 loop is CASASGGVDTQYF. CDR3 sequence (DNA): TGTGCCTCCGCTAGCGGGGGAGTCGACACGCAGTATTTT.

V is TRBV29-1 and J is TRBJ2-1, with D perhaps matching TRBD1 (5 bases). V was clipped by 7 bases and J by 11 bases, with 21 bases between them. This CDR3 spans 13 amino acids. Germline V gene lookup returns CDR1 SQVTM and CDR2 ANQGSEA. The CDR3 here is CSALGAVNLQQFF. The CDR3 nucleotides are TGCAGCGCTCTTGGGGCCGTAAACCTGCAGCAGTTCTTC.